This record covers a single TCR beta chain. Its target is not known. This sample was included in a study of shared clonotypes between healthy human individuals. Study results and limitations: Some clonotypes were shared by all four sorted-subset donors, while others were not shared. The non-shared ones had lower generation probabilities than the shared ones.

TCRdb's table, derived via immunoSEQ multiplex PCR, lists solely in-frame clones and lacks some. The sample has 550,000 to 700,000 clones; around three quarters are singletons. In germline, CDR1 is MNHEY, CDR2 SVGAGI. The CDR3 extends over 15 amino acids. Trimming took 7 bases from V and 5 from J, leaving 18 bases between them. The chain uses TRBV6-5 and TRBJ2-1, with D tentatively TRBD1 (5 bases). The sequenced sample was memory CD4+ T cells sorted from blood. Subset indicated: CD45RA-negative fraction. The clonotype was recovered from a woman aged 30 to 39 in good health. CDR3 sequence reads: CASTPGWGTNNEQFF. As DNA, the CDR3 is TGTGCCAGCACCCCAGGGTGGGGAACTAACAATGAGCAGTTCTTC.